This is a list of T cell receptor beta chains from one sample in a study of identifying expanded T cells in peripheral blood. The data were produced by immunoSEQ multiplex PCR, yet TCRdb's version contains in-frame clones alone and is incomplete. The sample lists approximately 100,000 clones, roughly 89% occurring once. Material for sequencing was blood. The receptor source for this set is a person aged 18-69 years in good health. The CDR3 runs from the conserved cysteine through the conserved F or W. Fields, in order: J gene, V gene, clone size, D gene, CDR3 DNA, CDR3 protein. A D gene is named only where the DNA matches it firmly. Clone size is shown for a subset of rows, as once, few, many or a class of expanded clone.

J gene: TRBJ2-3; V gene: TRBV7-6; clone size: .; D gene: TRBD2; CDR3 DNA: TGTGCCAGCAGCTTAGTATCTAAGCCCGACGGCCTTGGCGGGGGGGCGTTAGATACGCAGTATTTT; CDR3 protein: CASSLVSKPDGLGGGALDTQYF
J gene: TRBJ1-2; V gene: TRBV6-5; clone size: few; D gene: .; CDR3 DNA: TGTGCCAGCAGGCAATCTGGGTATGGCTACACCTTC; CDR3 protein: CASRQSGYGYTF
J gene: TRBJ1-2; V gene: TRBV2; clone size: .; D gene: .; CDR3 DNA: TGTGCCAGCAGTGCGAACTATGGCTACACCTTC; CDR3 protein: CASSANYGYTF
J gene: TRBJ1-4; V gene: TRBV20-1; clone size: .; D gene: .; CDR3 DNA: TGCAGTGCCAGACTGGGGGAAAAACTGTTTTTT; CDR3 protein: CSARLGEKLFF
J gene: TRBJ2-5; V gene: TRBV18; clone size: .; D gene: TRBD1; CDR3 DNA: TGTGCCAGCTCACCGGGACAGGCCGGCCAAGAGACCCAGTACTTC; CDR3 protein: CASSPGQAGQETQYF
J gene: TRBJ2-3; V gene: TRBV11-3; clone size: once; D gene: .; CDR3 DNA: TGTGCCAGCAGCTCTAGTTTCGATACGCAGTATTTT; CDR3 protein: CASSSSFDTQYF
J gene: TRBJ2-5; V gene: TRBV7-6; clone size: .; D gene: .; CDR3 DNA: TGTGCCAGCAGCCTTCAAGAGACCCAGTACTTC; CDR3 protein: CASSLQETQYF
J gene: TRBJ2-1; V gene: TRBV2; clone size: once; D gene: TRBD2; CDR3 DNA: TGTGCCAGTCCCCACCCCCGGGGGGCCTACAATGAGCAGTTCTTC; CDR3 protein: CASPHPRGAYNEQFF
J gene: TRBJ2-7; V gene: TRBV10-1; clone size: few; D gene: .; CDR3 DNA: TGCGCCAGCAGTGAGTCGGGATGGAACGAGCAGTACTTC; CDR3 protein: CASSESGWNEQYF
J gene: TRBJ2-3; V gene: TRBV27; clone size: .; D gene: .; CDR3 DNA: TGTGCCAGCAGTTTATACGGACCAAGACTAGATACGCAGTATTTT; CDR3 protein: CASSLYGPRLDTQYF
J gene: TRBJ2-7; V gene: TRBV10-3; clone size: .; D gene: .; CDR3 DNA: TGTGCCATCGCTGACTCCTACGAGCAGTACTTC; CDR3 protein: CAIADSYEQYF
J gene: TRBJ1-1; V gene: TRBV30; clone size: medium-sized; D gene: .; CDR3 DNA: TGTGCCTGGAGTGTACGGGAGAACACTGAAGCTTTCTTT; CDR3 protein: CAWSVRENTEAFF
J gene: TRBJ1-1; V gene: TRBV7-9; clone size: once; D gene: TRBD1; CDR3 DNA: TGTGCCAGCAGCCCCGGACAGGGGGCTGAAGCTTTCTTT; CDR3 protein: CASSPGQGAEAFF
J gene: TRBJ1-1; V gene: TRBV11-2; clone size: .; D gene: .; CDR3 DNA: TGTGCCAGCAGCTTAGTTGGGTCAGACACTGAAGCTTTCTTT; CDR3 protein: CASSLVGSDTEAFF
J gene: TRBJ2-3; V gene: TRBV5-1; clone size: .; D gene: .; CDR3 DNA: TGCGCCAGCAGCACGGATGACTACACAGATACGCAGTATTTT; CDR3 protein: CASSTDDYTDTQYF
J gene: TRBJ2-7; V gene: TRBV5-4; clone size: few; D gene: .; CDR3 DNA: TGTGCCAGCAGCTCGAACTCCTACGAGCAGTACTTC; CDR3 protein: CASSSNSYEQYF
J gene: TRBJ1-2; V gene: TRBV5-6; clone size: once; D gene: TRBD1; CDR3 DNA: TGTGCCAGCAGCCTAAGTACAGGGGATCGGGGCTACACCTTC; CDR3 protein: CASSLSTGDRGYTF
J gene: TRBJ2-5; V gene: TRBV7-9; clone size: once; D gene: TRBD1; CDR3 DNA: TGTGCCAGCAGCTTAGGCAGGGGGCTCCGAGAGACCCAGTACTTC; CDR3 protein: CASSLGRGLRETQYF
J gene: TRBJ1-6; V gene: TRBV7-8; clone size: .; D gene: .; CDR3 DNA: TGTGCCAGCAGCTCAAACTTTAATTCACCCCTCCACTTT; CDR3 protein: CASSSNFNSPLHF
J gene: TRBJ2-1; V gene: TRBV2; clone size: .; D gene: TRBD2; CDR3 DNA: TGTGCCAGCAGTGTCTGGACTAGCGGGGCCAACTCCTACAATGAGCAGTTCTTC; CDR3 protein: CASSVWTSGANSYNEQFF
J gene: TRBJ2-7; V gene: TRBV5-4; clone size: .; D gene: .; CDR3 DNA: TGTGCCAGCAGCTTGGCCGGGACGGAATACGAGCAGTACTTC; CDR3 protein: CASSLAGTEYEQYF
J gene: TRBJ1-2; V gene: TRBV7-9; clone size: .; D gene: TRBD1; CDR3 DNA: TGTGCCAGCAGCACTCGGACAGGGAGGAACTATGGCTACACCTTC; CDR3 protein: CASSTRTGRNYGYTF
J gene: TRBJ1-1; V gene: TRBV5-1; clone size: .; D gene: .; CDR3 DNA: TGCGCCAGCAGCTTGGTACAGGGCCCTGATTTCACTGAAGCTTTCTTT; CDR3 protein: CASSLVQGPDFTEAFF
J gene: TRBJ2-5; V gene: TRBV18; clone size: .; D gene: .; CDR3 DNA: TGTGCCAGCTCATCCCTATCCGGGACCCAAGAGACCCAGTACTTC; CDR3 protein: CASSSLSGTQETQYF
J gene: TRBJ2-7; V gene: TRBV5-4; clone size: .; D gene: .; CDR3 DNA: TGTGCCAGCAGCGACCCCGCGCAGGGGAGTACAGAGCAGTACTTC; CDR3 protein: CASSDPAQGSTEQYF
J gene: TRBJ1-4; V gene: TRBV27; clone size: once; D gene: .; CDR3 DNA: TGTGCCAGCAGCAAAGGGGGGTTAGGGGAAAAACTGTTTTTT; CDR3 protein: CASSKGGLGEKLFF
J gene: TRBJ2-3; V gene: TRBV4-2; clone size: .; D gene: .; CDR3 DNA: TGTGCCAGCCGTTCCGGGACCACAGATACGCAGTATTTT; CDR3 protein: CASRSGTTDTQYF
J gene: TRBJ1-5; V gene: TRBV6-1; clone size: .; D gene: .; CDR3 DNA: TGTGCCAGCAGTGTGGGAGGGTTGAGCTTCCCGGGCAATCAGCCCCAGCATTTT; CDR3 protein: CASSVGGLSFPGNQPQHF
J gene: TRBJ2-7; V gene: TRBV7-6; clone size: once; D gene: TRBD2; CDR3 DNA: TGTGCCAGCAGCTTAGGCGGGGGGGCTGTTGACGAGCAGTACTTC; CDR3 protein: CASSLGGGAVDEQYF
J gene: TRBJ2-7; V gene: TRBV28; clone size: .; D gene: .; CDR3 DNA: TGTGCCCTCGGCAGGGCGCTTGACGAGCAGTACTTC; CDR3 protein: CALGRALDEQYF
J gene: TRBJ1-2; V gene: TRBV5-5; clone size: .; D gene: .; CDR3 DNA: TGTGCCAGCAGCTCGCCGCGGCTGTTGAATGGCTACACCTTC; CDR3 protein: CASSSPRLLNGYTF
J gene: TRBJ2-5; V gene: TRBV18; clone size: .; D gene: TRBD1; CDR3 DNA: TGTGCCAGCTCACCTCGCTCGGGACAGAAAGAGACCCAGTACTTC; CDR3 protein: CASSPRSGQKETQYF
J gene: TRBJ1-3; V gene: TRBV9; clone size: once; D gene: .; CDR3 DNA: TGTGCCAGCAGCGTAGAAGGCCTGGGGTTGGCCGGAAACACCATATATTTT; CDR3 protein: CASSVEGLGLAGNTIYF
J gene: TRBJ2-7; V gene: TRBV6-5; clone size: .; D gene: .; CDR3 DNA: TGTGCCAGCAGTTACGGGCTGGGTGGGTACGAGCAGTACTTC; CDR3 protein: CASSYGLGGYEQYF
J gene: TRBJ2-1; V gene: TRBV6-5; clone size: .; D gene: .; CDR3 DNA: TGTGCCAGCGGTGGGAAAGATGGGAATGAGCAGTTCTTC; CDR3 protein: CASGGKDGNEQFF
J gene: TRBJ2-5; V gene: TRBV11-2; clone size: .; D gene: .; CDR3 DNA: TGTGCCAGCGCCGGGGGGCGAGAGACCCAGTACTTC; CDR3 protein: CASAGGRETQYF
J gene: TRBJ2-3; V gene: TRBV9; clone size: .; D gene: TRBD1; CDR3 DNA: TGTGCCAGCAGCGCAGGACAGGGCGCAGATACGCAGTATTTT; CDR3 protein: CASSAGQGADTQYF
J gene: TRBJ1-4; V gene: TRBV4-3; clone size: .; D gene: .; CDR3 DNA: TGCGCCAGCAGCCAAGATCGGACACGCAGTAATGAAAAACTGTTTTTT; CDR3 protein: CASSQDRTRSNEKLFF
J gene: TRBJ2-7; V gene: TRBV7-9; clone size: .; D gene: .; CDR3 DNA: TGTGCCAGCAGTTTCTCTAGGGGATCGTCCGAGCAGTACTTC; CDR3 protein: CASSFSRGSSEQYF
J gene: TRBJ2-3; V gene: TRBV13; clone size: once; D gene: TRBD2; CDR3 DNA: TGTGCCAGCAGCCCCCGGGGACTAGCGGGGGGTCCAGATACGCAGTATTTT; CDR3 protein: CASSPRGLAGGPDTQYF
J gene: TRBJ1-6; V gene: TRBV7-9; clone size: few; D gene: .; CDR3 DNA: TGTGCCAGCAGTCCGCAGGGAAGTCGGAATTCACCCCTCCACTTT; CDR3 protein: CASSPQGSRNSPLHF